This passage covers 17 T cell receptor beta chains from one sample sequenced in a study of cytomegalovirus exposure and HLA in healthy donors. Primers: 60 Vbeta forward and 13 Jbeta reverse. Clones were read by immunoSEQ multiplex PCR, and TCRdb kept only the in-frame ones, dropping some. The top ten clones hold approximately 2.5% of a sample with roughly 160,000 clones, around 84% of them seen once. The sequenced material came from PBMCs. The receptors were sampled from a man in his thirties or forties in good health and CMV-seropositive.

J is TRBJ2-1 and V is TRBV2; maybe TRBD2 (5 bases). Germline lookup yields CDR1 SNHLY and CDR2 FYNNEI. Trimming left V 6 bases short and J 10 bases short, with 13 bases between. CDR3 length equals 12 residues. The CDR3 sequence: CASSISGSEQFF. The CDR3 DNA reads as TGTGCCAGCAGCATCAGCGGATCGGAGCAGTTCTTC.

Concerning this clone: The junction departs from the called germline gene at one end, perhaps through a read error. The chain couples TRBV9 to TRBJ1-2, with 7 bases matching TRBD1. CDR3 length equals 12 residues. CDR1 SGDLS and CDR2 YYNGEE come from the germline V gene. This CDR3 is CASSVGQARYTF. The CDR3 bases are TGTGCCAGCAGTGTAGGACAGGCACGATACACCTTC.

CDR3 sequence reads: CASSSQGESLSGANVLTF. CDR3 DNA sequence: TGTGCCAGCAGCTCGCAGGGGGAGTCTCTCTCTGGGGCCAACGTCCTGACTTTC. The genes are TRBV5-6 and TRBJ2-6; 7 nucleotides match TRBD1. In germline, CDR1 is SGHDT, CDR2 YYEEEE. After removal of 3 bases from V and 0 bases from J, the junction contained 9 bases not matched to a gene. This CDR3 contains 18 residues.

This rearrangement joins TRBV4-1 to TRBJ2-5, with TRBD1 as a possible D gene (6 bases). Trimming pared 0 bases from V and 5 bases from J, leaving 13 bases between. The CDR3 is 15 residues long. The germline V gene has CDR1 MGHRA and CDR2 YSYEKL. CDR3 sequence (DNA): TGCGCCAGCAGCCAAGAAGGGGGTGGATGGGAGACCCAGTACTTC. As protein: CASSQEGGGWETQYF.

The rearrangement links TRBV7-2 to TRBJ2-5, with TRBD1 matching 11 bases. The CDR3 contains 16 residues. Germline V CDR1 and CDR2: SGHTA, FQGNSA. After removal of 5 bases from V and 4 bases from J, the junction contained 9 bases not matched to a gene. This chain's CDR3 is CASSPLRGTGGETQYF. CDR3 nucleotide sequence: TGTGCCAGCAGCCCGCTGCGGGGGACAGGGGGAGAGACCCAGTACTTC.

This clone occurred once. The genes are TRBV7-3 and TRBJ2-3; D possibly corresponds to TRBD1 (5 bases). Trimming stripped 5 bases from V and 14 bases from J, with 17 bases between. Germline-derived CDR1 and CDR2 are SGHTA and FQGTGA. The CDR3 length is 12 residues. The CDR3 is CASSQGGAALYF. CDR3 nucleotide sequence: TGTGCCAGCAGCCAAGGTGGGGCGGCCCTGTATTTT. Using reference TRBV7-3 and TRBJ2-3 for the parts outside the CDR3, the full variable domain is GAGVSQTPSNKVTEKGKYVELRCDPISGHTALYWYRQSLGQGPEFLIYFQGTGAADDSGLPNDRFFAVRPEGSVSTLKIQRTERGDSAVYLCASSQGGAALYFGPGTRLTVL.

The genes are TRBV11-3 and TRBJ1-2; 7 bases fit TRBD1. Germline loops: CDR1 SGHNT, CDR2 YENEEA. This CDR3 region has 13 residues. After removal of 5 bases from V and 4 bases from J, the junction contained 4 bases not matched to a gene. The CDR3 region is CASSPGTVYGYTF. The CDR3 nucleotides are TGTGCCAGCAGCCCAGGGACAGTCTATGGCTACACCTTC.

This chain links TRBV2 with TRBJ2-2, with TRBD2 matching 7 bases. In germline, CDR1 is SNHLY, CDR2 FYNNEI. V dropped 4 bases and J dropped 7; count of bases not matched to a gene: 6. The CDR3 length is 14 residues. The chain's CDR3 is CASSGTSLDGELFF. CDR3 DNA sequence: TGTGCCAGCAGTGGGACTAGTTTAGACGGGGAGCTGTTTTTT.

The chain employs TRBV7-8 and TRBJ2-3, with 15 bases lining up with TRBD2. Trimming took 2 bases from V and 3 from J; bases not matched to a gene: 6. This CDR3 spans 18 amino acids. Germline V gives CDR1 SGHVS, CDR2 FQNEAQ. CDR3 in amino acids: CASSLRSGTSGRTDTQYF. CDR3 coding DNA: TGTGCCAGCAGCTTACGCTCTGGGACTAGCGGGAGGACAGATACGCAGTATTTT.

The V and J genes are TRBV5-1 and TRBJ2-1, with 7 bases identical to TRBD2. CDR1 and CDR2 from the germline V gene are SGHRS and YFSETQ. Unmatched junction bases numbered 10, after V lost 3 bases and J lost 4 bases. The CDR3 is made up of 16 amino acids. Here the CDR3 reads CASSSSGTTSYNEQFF. In DNA form, the CDR3 reads TGCGCCAGCAGCTCTTCCGGGACTACTTCGTACAATGAGCAGTTCTTC.

The chain joins TRBV19 to TRBJ2-3, with TRBD2 matching over 8 bases. Germline CDR1 LNHDA, CDR2 SQIVND (reference sequence). J gave up 0 bases and V 5 bases, and 10 bases lay outside the gene matches. The CDR3 length is 17 residues. The CDR3 region has the DNA TGTGCCAGTAGTGTACAGCGGGGGTACCCGAGCACAGATACGCAGTATTTT. This codes for CASSVQRGYPSTDTQYF. Based on the CDR3 plus reference TRBV19 and TRBJ2-3, the full variable domain is DGGITQSPKYLFRKEGQNVTLSCEQNLNHDAMYWYRQDPGQGLRLIYYSQIVNDFQKGDIAEGYSVSREKKESFPLTVTSAQKNPTAFYLCASSVQRGYPSTDTQYFGPGTRLTVL.

The J gene is TRBJ2-1, the V gene TRBV5-8; 9 nucleotides agree with TRBD1. The V and J ends lost 3 bases and 10 bases, in that order; junction bases with no gene match: 14. Germline CDR1 reads SGHTS; CDR2 reads YDEGEE. The CDR3 extends over 16 amino acids. The CDR3 region is CASSSGVGTGLREQFF. For the CDR3, the DNA is TGTGCCAGCAGCTCCGGGGTAGGGACAGGGCTGAGGGAGCAGTTCTTC.

This chain uses TRBV7-3 with TRBJ2-3, with 10 bases lining up with TRBD2. The germline V gene encodes CDR1 SGHTA and CDR2 FQGTGA. Germline trimming cut 2 bases from V and 0 bases from J; bases unmatched to any gene: 5. The CDR3 has 17 amino acids. The CDR3 sequence is CASSLGTSGTSTDTQYF. The CDR3 nucleotides read TGTGCCAGCAGCTTAGGTACTAGCGGGACTAGCACAGATACGCAGTATTTT.

V gene TRBV2 combines with J gene TRBJ1-4, with 7 bases identical to TRBD1. This CDR3 spans 16 amino acids. V lost 3 bases and J lost 7; bases outside the gene matches: 11. Germline CDR1 is SNHLY and CDR2 is FYNNEI. As DNA, the CDR3 is TGTGCCAGCAGTGATATAACCAGGGGGGTATCTGAAAAACTGTTTTTT. It encodes CASSDITRGVSEKLFF.

In DNA, the CDR3 is TGTGCCTGGAGTCACTTTGTAAAACCCGCCTATGGCTACACCTTC. Amino acids: CAWSHFVKPAYGYTF. This chain links TRBV30 with TRBJ1-2; D not resolved. CDR1 and CDR2 (germline): GTSNPN, SVGIG (reference sequence). This CDR3 is 15 amino acids long. V lost 2 bases to trimming and J lost 4 bases, with 17 bases between them. Full variable domain (remainder filled in from reference TRBV30 and TRBJ1-2): SQTIHQWPATLVQPVGSPLSLECTVEGTSNPNLYWYRQAAGRGLQLLFYSVGIGQISSEVPQNLSASRPQDRQFILSSKKLLLSDSGFYLCAWSHFVKPAYGYTFGSGTRLTVV.

This clone was counted only a few times. This chain connects TRBV4-3 to TRBJ2-1; the match to TRBD2 covers 12 bases. This CDR3 region has 16 residues. Germline CDR1 reads LGHNA; CDR2 reads YSLEER. The trim removed 4 bases at V and 3 bases at J, leaving 4 bases unmatched. Here the CDR3 reads CASSLILAGGYNEQFF. The CDR3 DNA follows: TGCGCCAGCAGCCTGATACTAGCGGGAGGCTACAATGAGCAGTTCTTC.

The chain uses TRBV5-1 and TRBJ1-2, with 7 positions matching TRBD1. Trimming at V came to 4 bases and at J to 4 bases, leaving 4 bases not matched to a gene. This CDR3 has 13 residues. CDR1 SGHRS and CDR2 YFSETQ come from the germline V gene. CDR3 protein: CASSLGQSYGYTF. DNA for the CDR3: TGCGCCAGCAGCCTGGGACAGAGCTATGGCTACACCTTC.